Shown below are 21 T cell receptor beta chains from a single sample sequenced in a study of blood T cell repertoires in COVID-19. Only in-frame clones appear in the TCRdb table, and some are missing; sequencing was by immunoSEQ multiplex PCR. This sample carries around 150,000 clones, approximately 85% of them seen once, and the ten largest clones take about 3.7%. The specimen sequenced was PBMCs or T cells enriched from blood (not recorded which). Receptors originate from a woman in her forties or fifties with acute COVID-19.

V is TRBV6-4 and J is TRBJ2-1; 11 bases are a match to TRBD2. V lost 6 bases to trimming and J lost 8 bases; unmatched junction nucleotides: 9. Per germline, CDR1 MRHNA and CDR2 SNTAGT. This CDR3 is 15 amino acids long. The CDR3 loop is CASSALAGGIYEQFF. As DNA, the CDR3 is TGTGCCAGCAGCGCTCTAGCGGGAGGAATTTATGAGCAGTTCTTC.

This chain uses TRBV28 with TRBJ1-2; TRBD1 agrees at 9 bases. V shed 0 bases and J 8 bases; nucleotides not matched to a gene: 4. The CDR3 runs to 14 residues. Germline-derived CDR1 and CDR2 are MDHEN and SYDVKM. Here the CDR3 DNA reads TGTGCCAGCAGTTTATGGGGACAGGGACGAGGCTACACCTTC. This encodes CASSLWGQGRGYTF.

The V gene is TRBV4-2, the J gene TRBJ2-3; 15 bases fit TRBD2. The CDR3 runs to 16 residues. J lost 4 bases, V lost 3 bases, and 2 bases had no gene match. Germline V gives CDR1 LGHNA, CDR2 YNFKEQ. CDR3 nucleotides: TGTGCCAGCAGCCAGGGACTAGCGGGGGGAGCAGATACGCAGTATTTT. Its protein is CASSQGLAGGADTQYF.

The rearrangement uses TRBV25-1 and TRBJ1-1; 8 bases align to TRBD1. Germline CDR1 reads MGHDK; CDR2 reads SYGVNS. Trimming removed 4 bases from V and 0 bases from J; junction bases left unmatched: 4. This CDR3 has 15 residues. CDR3 DNA sequence: TGTGCCAGCAGTGTCCCAGGGGGCTTGAACACTGAAGCTTTCTTT. This codes for CASSVPGGLNTEAFF.

The chain is built from TRBV7-8 and TRBJ2-5, with 7 nucleotides matching TRBD2. The germline gives CDR1 SGHVS, CDR2 FQNEAQ. Trimming removed 4 bases from V and 4 bases from J; junction bases left unmatched: 12. CDR3 size: 16 residues. CDR3 amino acids: CASSSIGPGGGETQYF. CDR3 coding DNA: TGTGCCAGCAGCTCGATCGGTCCGGGAGGTGGAGAGACCCAGTACTTC.

The rearrangement joins TRBV7-9 to TRBJ1-2; D uncertain. The CDR3 totals 17 residues. The germline CDR1 and CDR2 sequences are SEHNR and FQNEAQ (reference sequence). V shed 1 base and J shed 4 bases, with 19 bases lying between them. The CDR3 spells CASSLVEVPIGGYGYTF. The CDR3 DNA is TGTGCCAGCAGCTTAGTAGAGGTCCCGATAGGAGGCTATGGCTACACCTTC.

The J gene is TRBJ1-6, the V gene TRBV18; TRBD1 is a possible D gene (5 bases). The CDR3 consists of 15 residues. Germline V gives CDR1 KGHSH, CDR2 LQKENI. The V end lost 6 bases, the J end lost 7 bases, and 16 bases lay between the germline ends. The CDR3 nucleotides are TGTGCCAGCTCGACGGGCGCAGGGCAGAATTCACCCCTCCACTTT. Translating it yields CASSTGAGQNSPLHF. Supplemented by reference TRBV18 and TRBJ1-6, the full variable domain reads NAGVMQNPRHLVRRRGQEARLRCSPMKGHSHVYWYRQLPEEGLKFMVYLQKENIIDESGMPKERFSAEFPKEGPSILRIQQVVRGDSAAYFCASSTGAGQNSPLHFGNGTRLTVT.

This chain uses TRBV5-4 with TRBJ2-3; D not certain. This CDR3 spans 14 amino acids. Between the trimmed V and J ends, which lost 2 bases and 0 bases, there was a span of 7 bases. CDR1 and CDR2 (germline): SGHNT, YYREEE (reference sequence). The CDR3 loop reads CASSFFISTDTQYF. The CDR3 DNA follows: TGTGCCAGCAGCTTTTTTATTAGCACAGATACGCAGTATTTT.

The rearrangement uses TRBV2 and TRBJ2-3; a possible D gene is TRBD1 (6 bases). The germline V gene encodes CDR1 SNHLY and CDR2 FYNNEI. The CDR3 runs to 15 residues. Trimming took off 6 bases at V and 0 bases at J, with 13 bases between the two ends. In nucleotides, the CDR3 is TGTGCCAGCAGGTTCCAGGGGCTAAGCACAGATACGCAGTATTTT. As protein: CASRFQGLSTDTQYF.

V usage is TRBV11-3 and J usage is TRBJ2-2, with 9 bases lining up with TRBD2. The germline gives CDR1 SGHNT, CDR2 YENEEA. V shed 5 bases, J shed 4 bases, and the junction held 8 bases outside the gene matches. The CDR3 consists of 16 residues. CDR3 protein: CASSGTSGLLTGELFF. The CDR3 DNA sequence: TGTGCCAGCAGCGGAACTAGCGGGCTTCTCACCGGGGAGCTGTTTTTT. The variable domain in full, with the rest retrieved from reference TRBV11-3 and TRBJ2-2, is EAGVVQSPRYKIIEKKQPVAFWCNPISGHNTLYWYLQNLGQGPELLIRYENEEAVDDSQLPKDRFSAERLKGVDSTLKIQPAELGDSAVYLCASSGTSGLLTGELFFGEGSRLTVL.

This chain joins TRBV9 and TRBJ2-2, with 10 nucleotides matching TRBD2. Per germline, CDR1 SGDLS and CDR2 YYNGEE. The CDR3 sequence is 17 residues long. Trimming removed 3 bases from V and 3 bases from J; junction bases left unmatched: 8. The CDR3 DNA is TGTGCCAGCAGCGCCCCCCTAGCGGGAGCCTACACCGGGGAGCTGTTTTTT. It is translated as CASSAPLAGAYTGELFF.

The J gene is TRBJ2-7, the V gene TRBV20-1, with D possibly matching TRBD1 (5 bases). Germline V gene sequence: CDR1 DFQATT, CDR2 SNEGSKA (reference sequence). The CDR3 is made up of 11 amino acids. V was trimmed by 6 bases and J by 6 bases, leaving 12 bases between them. CDR3 coding DNA: TGCAGTGCGGAAGGACAAGGCGAGCAGTACTTC. Its protein product is CSAEGQGEQYF.

This chain connects TRBV19 to TRBJ2-5; TRBD2 is a possible D gene (6 bases). CDR3 length equals 15 residues. Germline CDR1 reads LNHDA; CDR2 reads SQIVND (reference sequence). V lost 4 bases and J lost 5, with 17 bases in between. The CDR3 region has the DNA TGTGCCAGTAGTAACCAAGGAGGGGTCGGGGAGACCCAGTACTTC. Translated: CASSNQGGVGETQYF.

The chain carries TRBV6-5 and TRBJ1-1; possibly TRBD1 for D (6 bases). CDR3 length: 16 amino acids. V gave up 0 bases and J gave up 6 bases, with 17 bases separating them. Germline lookup yields CDR1 MNHEY and CDR2 SVGAGI. The CDR3: CASSYSQGPLKAEAFF. For the CDR3, the DNA is TGTGCCAGCAGTTACTCACAGGGCCCCCTAAAGGCTGAAGCTTTCTTT.

V usage is TRBV27 and J usage is TRBJ1-1, with 7 bases lining up with TRBD1. This CDR3 region has 13 residues. V was pared by 3 bases and J by 11 bases, with 9 bases of the junction left unmatched. Germline V lookup: CDR1 MNHEY, CDR2 SMNVEV (reference sequence). The CDR3 nucleotides are TGTGCCAGCAGTTTTCGACAGGGACTAGGCGCTTTCTTT. Encoded protein: CASSFRQGLGAFF.

V is TRBV30 and J is TRBJ1-2, with D possibly TRBD1 on 5 matching bases. The CDR3 sequence is 13 residues long. CDR1 GTSNPN and CDR2 SVGIG come from the germline V gene (reference sequence). With 3 bases removed from V and 7 bases from J, the gap between germline ends came to 15 bases. CDR3 coding DNA: TGTGCCTGGAGGGAGACAGCCACCCTTGGCTACACCTTC. Translated: CAWRETATLGYTF. Supplemented by reference TRBV30 and TRBJ1-2, the full variable domain reads SQTIHQWPATLVQPVGSPLSLECTVEGTSNPNLYWYRQAAGRGLQLLFYSVGIGQISSEVPQNLSASRPQDRQFILSSKKLLLSDSGFYLCAWRETATLGYTFGSGTRLTVV.

This clone came up a few times. V gene TRBV9 combines with J gene TRBJ2-7, with D possibly matching TRBD2 (6 bases). The germline V and J ends were trimmed by 0 bases and 3 bases, with 16 bases remaining between them. Germline CDR1 and CDR2: SGDLS and YYNGEE. This CDR3 has 16 residues. CDR3 protein: CASSVGSSGSGYEQYF. The CDR3 coding sequence is TGTGCCAGCAGCGTAGGGTCCTCCGGGAGCGGCTACGAGCAGTACTTC.

The CDR3 is CASSDSHGSGNEQFF. DNA of the CDR3: TGTGCCAGCAGTGACTCTCACGGGAGCGGCAATGAGCAGTTCTTC. The genes are TRBV6-4 and TRBJ2-1; D may be TRBD2 (6 bases). CDR1 is MRHNA, CDR2 SNTAGT, per germline. The V end lost 0 bases, the J end lost 6 bases, and 12 bases lay between the germline ends. The CDR3 has 15 residues.

The J gene is TRBJ2-5, the V gene TRBV7-9; D remains unclear. Germline V gives CDR1 SEHNR, CDR2 FQNEAQ (reference sequence). The V and J ends lost 5 bases and 3 bases respectively, with 13 bases between them. This CDR3 is built from 14 residues. The CDR3, as DNA: TGTGCCAGCAGCCCAACGCATGCGAAAGAGACCCAGTACTTC. It specifies CASSPTHAKETQYF.

This clone was recorded once. The rearrangement links TRBV12-3 or TRBV12-4 to TRBJ1-1; no definite D call. The V gene lost 6 bases and the J gene lost 1 base, with 6 bases spanning the gap. The CDR3 runs 12 residues. In DNA, the CDR3 is TGTGCCAGCAGGGGAGGGAACACTGAAGCTTTCTTT. It specifies CASRGGNTEAFF.

The chain recombines TRBV11-1 with TRBJ2-5, with D maybe TRBD2 (7 bases). This CDR3 contains 15 residues. The germline gives CDR1 SGHAT, CDR2 FQDESV (reference sequence). V lost 2 bases and J 2 bases, leaving 12 bases between the germline ends. CDR3 coding DNA: TGTGCCAGCAGCTTAAGGGGGGGTGTGCAAGAGACCCAGTACTTC. This translates into CASSLRGGVQETQYF.